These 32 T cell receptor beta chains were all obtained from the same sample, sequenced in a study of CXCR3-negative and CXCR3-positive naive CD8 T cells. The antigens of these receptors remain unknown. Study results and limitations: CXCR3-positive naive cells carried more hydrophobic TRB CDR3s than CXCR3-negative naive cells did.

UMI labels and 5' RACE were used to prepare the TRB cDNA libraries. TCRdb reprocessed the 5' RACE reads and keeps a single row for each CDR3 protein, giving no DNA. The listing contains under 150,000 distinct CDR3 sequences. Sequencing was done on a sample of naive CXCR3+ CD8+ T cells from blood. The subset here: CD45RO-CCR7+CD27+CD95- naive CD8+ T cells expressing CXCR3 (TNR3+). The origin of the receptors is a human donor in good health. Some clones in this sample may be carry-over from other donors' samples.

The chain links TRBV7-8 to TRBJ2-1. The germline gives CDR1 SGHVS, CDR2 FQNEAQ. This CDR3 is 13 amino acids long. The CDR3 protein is CASSLARYNEQFF.

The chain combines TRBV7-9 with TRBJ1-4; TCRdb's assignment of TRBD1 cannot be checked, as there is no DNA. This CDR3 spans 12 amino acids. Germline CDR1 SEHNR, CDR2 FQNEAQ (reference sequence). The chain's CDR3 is CASTRGEEKLFF.

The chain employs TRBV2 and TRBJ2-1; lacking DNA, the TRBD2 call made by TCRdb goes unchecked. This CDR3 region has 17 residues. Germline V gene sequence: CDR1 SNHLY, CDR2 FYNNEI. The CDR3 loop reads CASSPTLLAGGVNEQFF.

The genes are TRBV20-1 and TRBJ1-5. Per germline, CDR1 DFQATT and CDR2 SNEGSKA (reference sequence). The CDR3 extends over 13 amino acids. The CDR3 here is CSAPQLANQPQHF.

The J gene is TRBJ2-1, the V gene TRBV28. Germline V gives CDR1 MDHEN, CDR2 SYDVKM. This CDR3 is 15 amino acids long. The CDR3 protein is CASSLEGGFYNEQFF.

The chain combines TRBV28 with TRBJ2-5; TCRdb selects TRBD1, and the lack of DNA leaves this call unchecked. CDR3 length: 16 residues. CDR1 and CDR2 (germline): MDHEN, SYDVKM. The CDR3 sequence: CASSSAPGQSQETQYF.

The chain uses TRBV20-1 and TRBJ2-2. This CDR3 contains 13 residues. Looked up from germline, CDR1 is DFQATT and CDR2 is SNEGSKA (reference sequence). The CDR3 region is CSANGFDTGELFF.

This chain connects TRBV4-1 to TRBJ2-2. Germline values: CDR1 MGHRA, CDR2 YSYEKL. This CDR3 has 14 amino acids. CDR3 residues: CASSPPAVPGELFF.

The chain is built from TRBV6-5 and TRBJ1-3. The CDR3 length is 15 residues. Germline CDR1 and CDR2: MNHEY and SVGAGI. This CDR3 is CASSLGLISGNTIYF.

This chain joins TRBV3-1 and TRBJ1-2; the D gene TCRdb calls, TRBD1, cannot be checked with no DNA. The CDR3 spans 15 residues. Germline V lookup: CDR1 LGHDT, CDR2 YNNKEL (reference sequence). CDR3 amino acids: CASSQGAEPGYGYTF.

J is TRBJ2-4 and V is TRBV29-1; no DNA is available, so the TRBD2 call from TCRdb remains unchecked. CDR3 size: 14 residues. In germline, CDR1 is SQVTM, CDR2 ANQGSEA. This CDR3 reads CSVESVDGGNIQYF.

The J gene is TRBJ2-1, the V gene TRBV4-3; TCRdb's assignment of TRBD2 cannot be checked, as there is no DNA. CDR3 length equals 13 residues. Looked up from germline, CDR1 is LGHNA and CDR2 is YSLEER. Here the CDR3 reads CASRTSGLHEQFF.

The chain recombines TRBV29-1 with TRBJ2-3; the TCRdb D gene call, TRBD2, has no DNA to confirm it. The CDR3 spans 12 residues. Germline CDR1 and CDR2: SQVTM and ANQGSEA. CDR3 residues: CSGRLALDTQYF.

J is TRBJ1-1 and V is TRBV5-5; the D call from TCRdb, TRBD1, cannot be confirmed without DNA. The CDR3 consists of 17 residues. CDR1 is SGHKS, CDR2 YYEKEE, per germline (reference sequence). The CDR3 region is CASSSTGRGGVNTEAFF. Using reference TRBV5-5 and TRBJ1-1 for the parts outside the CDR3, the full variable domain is DAGVTQSPTHLIKTRGQQVTLRCSPISGHKSVSWYQQVLGQGPQFIFQYYEKEERGRGNFPDRFSARQFPNYSSELNVNALLLGDSALYLCASSSTGRGGVNTEAFFGQGTRLTVV.

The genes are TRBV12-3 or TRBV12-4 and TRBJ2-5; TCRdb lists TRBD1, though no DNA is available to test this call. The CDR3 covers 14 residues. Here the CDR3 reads CASSTGQIQETQYF.

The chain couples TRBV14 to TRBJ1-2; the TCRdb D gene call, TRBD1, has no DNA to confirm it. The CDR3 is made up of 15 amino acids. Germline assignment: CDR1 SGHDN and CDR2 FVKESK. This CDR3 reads CASSQVGTGPYGYTF.

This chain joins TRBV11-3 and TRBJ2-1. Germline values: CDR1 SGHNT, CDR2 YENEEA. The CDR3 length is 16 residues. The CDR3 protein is CASSLLDRSSYNEQFF.

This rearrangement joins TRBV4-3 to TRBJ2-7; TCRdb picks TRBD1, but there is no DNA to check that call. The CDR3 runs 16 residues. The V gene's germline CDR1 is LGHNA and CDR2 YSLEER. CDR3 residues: CASSQAVSIVGGEQYF.

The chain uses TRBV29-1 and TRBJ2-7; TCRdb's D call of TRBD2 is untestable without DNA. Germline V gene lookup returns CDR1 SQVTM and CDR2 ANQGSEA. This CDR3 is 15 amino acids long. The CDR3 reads CSVPSERGATYEQYF.

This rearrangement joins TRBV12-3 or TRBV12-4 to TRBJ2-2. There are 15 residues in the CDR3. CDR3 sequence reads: CASRFTVGYTGELFF.

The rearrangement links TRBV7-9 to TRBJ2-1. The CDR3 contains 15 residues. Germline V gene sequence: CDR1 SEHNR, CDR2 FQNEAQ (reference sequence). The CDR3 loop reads CASSPSGISYNEQFF.

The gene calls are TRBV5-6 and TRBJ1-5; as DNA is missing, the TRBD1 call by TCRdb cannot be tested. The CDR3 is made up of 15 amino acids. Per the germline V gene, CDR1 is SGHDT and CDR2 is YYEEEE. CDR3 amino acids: CASSSRVDSNQPQHF.

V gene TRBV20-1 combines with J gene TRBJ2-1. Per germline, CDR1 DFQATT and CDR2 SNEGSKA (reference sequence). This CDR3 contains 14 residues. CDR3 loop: CSARESSGVHEQFF.

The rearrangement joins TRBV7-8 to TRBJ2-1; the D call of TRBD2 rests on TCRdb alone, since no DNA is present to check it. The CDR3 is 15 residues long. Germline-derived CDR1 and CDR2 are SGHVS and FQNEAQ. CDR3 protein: CASSLAGSDYNEQFF.

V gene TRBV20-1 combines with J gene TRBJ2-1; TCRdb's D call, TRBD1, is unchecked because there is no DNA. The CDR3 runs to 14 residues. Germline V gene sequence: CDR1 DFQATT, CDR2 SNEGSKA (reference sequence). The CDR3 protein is CSARGPGTYNEQFF.

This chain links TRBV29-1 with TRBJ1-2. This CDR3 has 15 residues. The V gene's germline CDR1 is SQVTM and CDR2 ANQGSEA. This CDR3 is CSVEDTVNKRDGYTF.

The CDR3 sequence is CSASLIKDYNTDTQYF. This chain uses TRBV20-1 with TRBJ2-3; TCRdb lists TRBD2, though no DNA is available to test this call. This CDR3 has 16 residues. CDR1 is DFQATT, CDR2 SNEGSKA, per germline (reference sequence).

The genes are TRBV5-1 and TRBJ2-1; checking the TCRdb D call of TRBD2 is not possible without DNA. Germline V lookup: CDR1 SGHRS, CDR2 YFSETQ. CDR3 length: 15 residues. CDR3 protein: CASSLRRERRNEQFF.

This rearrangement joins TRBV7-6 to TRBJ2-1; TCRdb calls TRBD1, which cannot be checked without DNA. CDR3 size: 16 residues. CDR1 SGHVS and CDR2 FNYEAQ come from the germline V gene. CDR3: CASSLGGQGSYNEQFF.

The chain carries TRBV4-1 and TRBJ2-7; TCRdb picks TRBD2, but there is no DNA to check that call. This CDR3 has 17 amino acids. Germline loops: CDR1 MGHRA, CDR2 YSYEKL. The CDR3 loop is CASSQDRDQVGPAEQYF.

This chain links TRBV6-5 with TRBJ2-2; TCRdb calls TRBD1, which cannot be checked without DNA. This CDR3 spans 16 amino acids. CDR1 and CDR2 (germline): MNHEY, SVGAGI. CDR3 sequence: CASSYSMPGGTGELFF.

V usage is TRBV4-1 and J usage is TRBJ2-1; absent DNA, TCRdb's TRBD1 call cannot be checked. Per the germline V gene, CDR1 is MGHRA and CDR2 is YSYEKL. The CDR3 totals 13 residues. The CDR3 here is CASSHLGGDEQFF.